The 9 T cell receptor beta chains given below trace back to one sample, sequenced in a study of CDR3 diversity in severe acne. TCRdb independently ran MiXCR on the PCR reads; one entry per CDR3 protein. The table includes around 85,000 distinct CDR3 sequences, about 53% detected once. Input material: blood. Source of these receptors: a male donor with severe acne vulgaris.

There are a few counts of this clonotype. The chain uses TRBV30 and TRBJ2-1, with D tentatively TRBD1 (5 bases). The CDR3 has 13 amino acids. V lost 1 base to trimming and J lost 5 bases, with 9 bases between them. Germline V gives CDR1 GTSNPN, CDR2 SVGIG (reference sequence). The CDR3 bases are TGTGCCTGGAGTGGAACAGGTCACAATGAGCAGTTCTTC. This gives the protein CAWSGTGHNEQFF. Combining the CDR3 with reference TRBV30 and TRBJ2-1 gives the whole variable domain SQTIHQWPATLVQPVGSPLSLECTVEGTSNPNLYWYRQAAGRGLQLLFYSVGIGQISSEVPQNLSASRPQDRQFILSSKKLLLSDSGFYLCAWSGTGHNEQFFGPGTRLTVL.

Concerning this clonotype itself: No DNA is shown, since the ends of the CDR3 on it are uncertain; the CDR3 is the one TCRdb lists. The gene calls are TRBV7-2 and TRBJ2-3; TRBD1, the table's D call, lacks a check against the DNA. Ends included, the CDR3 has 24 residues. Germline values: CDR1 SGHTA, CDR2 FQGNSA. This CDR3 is CASVQKDSGANVLTFGAGVDTQYF.

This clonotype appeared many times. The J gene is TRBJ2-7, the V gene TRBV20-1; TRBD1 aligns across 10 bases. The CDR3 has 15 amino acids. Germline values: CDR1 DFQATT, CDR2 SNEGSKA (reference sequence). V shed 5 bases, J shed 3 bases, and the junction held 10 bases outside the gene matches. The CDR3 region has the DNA TGCAGTGCTGGGTCATCCGGGACAGGGGACTACGAGCAGTACTTC. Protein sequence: CSAGSSGTGDYEQYF.

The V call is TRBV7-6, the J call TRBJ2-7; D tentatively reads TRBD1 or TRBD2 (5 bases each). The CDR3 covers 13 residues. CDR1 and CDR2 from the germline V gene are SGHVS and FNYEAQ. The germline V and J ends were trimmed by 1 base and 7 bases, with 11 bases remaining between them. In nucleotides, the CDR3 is TGTGCCAGCAGCTTAGGGGGCGAGGGGGAGCAGTACTTC. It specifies CASSLGGEGEQYF.

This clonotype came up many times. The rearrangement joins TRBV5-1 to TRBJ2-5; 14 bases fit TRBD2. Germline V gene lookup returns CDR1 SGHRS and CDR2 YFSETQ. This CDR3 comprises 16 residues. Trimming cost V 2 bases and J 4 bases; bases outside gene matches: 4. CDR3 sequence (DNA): TGCGCCAGCAGCTTTGTAGGGACTAGCGGGAGAGAGACCCAGTACTTC. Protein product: CASSFVGTSGRETQYF.

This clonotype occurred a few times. CDR3 sequence (DNA): TGTGCCAGCAGCTTACGCGGGAGAGTCACAGATACGCAGTATTTT. The encoded protein is CASSLRGRVTDTQYF. The chain couples TRBV7-8 to TRBJ2-3; 7 positions match TRBD2. CDR1 and CDR2 from the germline V gene are SGHVS and FQNEAQ. V was pared by 2 bases and J by 2 bases, with 4 bases of the junction left unmatched. This CDR3 is 15 amino acids long. The full variable domain, completed using reference TRBV7-8 and TRBJ2-3, is GAGVSQSPRYKVAKRGQDVALRCDPISGHVSLFWYQQALGQGPEFLTYFQNEAQLDKSGLPSDRFFAERPEGSVSTLKIQRTQQEDSAVYLCASSLRGRVTDTQYFGPGTRLTVL.

This chain's CDR3 is CASSGEGLNYGYTF. The CDR3 region has the DNA TGTGCCAGCAGCGGGGAAGGGCTAAACTATGGCTACACCTTC. The rearrangement links TRBV7-2 to TRBJ1-2; no definite D call. Germline V gives CDR1 SGHTA, CDR2 FQGNSA. The ends were cut back, 5 bases at V and 2 bases at J, with 12 bases in the middle. The CDR3 contains 14 residues.

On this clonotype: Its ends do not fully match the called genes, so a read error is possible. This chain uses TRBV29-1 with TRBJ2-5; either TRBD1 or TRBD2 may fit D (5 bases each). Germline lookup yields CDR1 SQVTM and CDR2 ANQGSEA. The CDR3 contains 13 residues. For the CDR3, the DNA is TGCGGCGTGGATGGGGACCCCCCATTGAACCAGTACTTC. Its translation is CGVDGDPPLNQYF.

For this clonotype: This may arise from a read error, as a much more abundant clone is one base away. The CDR3 loop reads CASSGTANAGELFF. The CDR3 DNA reads TGCGCCAGCAGTGGGACAGCGAACGCCGGGGAGCTGTTTTTT. V is TRBV5-1 and J is TRBJ2-2; TRBD1 matches 7 bases. Germline lookup yields CDR1 SGHRS and CDR2 YFSETQ. CDR3 size: 14 residues.